This T cell receptor (beta chain) was retrieved from a study of CD8+ T cells in alopecia areata. About the research overall: Treated patients received oral tofacitinib, 5 to 10 mg twice daily.

This clone was counted only a few times. Sequencing used cDNA as its template, made by extracting RNA and reverse transcribing it. Sequencing used immunoSEQ multiplex PCR; TCRdb keeps in-frame clones, though not all of them. Among more than 200,000 clones listed, about two thirds were seen once. Researchers took lesional scalp punch biopsies and peripheral blood from people who were alopecia areata patients. Germline CDR1 SGHTA, CDR2 FQGNSA. CDR3 length: 13 amino acids. Trimming cost V 2 bases and J 5 bases, with 9 bases left between them. The TCR originated in a human donor with alopecia areata. The sequences come from CD4+ T cells sorted from blood, collected at week 0. V gene TRBV7-2 combines with J gene TRBJ2-5, with D uncertain. Here the CDR3 reads CASSLLAFETQYF. In DNA, the CDR3 is TGTGCCAGCAGCTTACTTGCTTTTGAGACCCAGTACTTC. Combining the CDR3 with reference TRBV7-2 and TRBJ2-5 gives the whole variable domain GAGVSQSPSNKVTEKGKDVELRCDPISGHTALYWYRQSLGQGLEFLIYFQGNSAPDKSGLPSDRFSAERTGGSVSTLTIQRTQQEDSAVYLCASSLLAFETQYFGPGTRLLVL.